The present entry profiles one T cell receptor beta chain with its context. Antigen: not known. Germline and junction disagree at one end, which may indicate a read error. The data are from a study of T cells in Graves' hyperthyroidism and ophthalmopathy. Study information: The initial diagnosis was the point when peripheral blood was collected, ahead of any treatment.

The source material, RNA transcripts, was used to amplify TCR beta CDR3 regions. The HTBI primer set served for first-round RT-PCR of the TCR CDR3. TCRdb re-derived calls from the multiplex PCR reads in MiXCR, one entry per CDR3 protein. The data hold fewer than 550,000 distinct CDR3 sequences, with 15% to 17% observed a single time. General study findings and limits: Appearing also in blood were most of the thyroid clonotypes expanded above 0.001. Ophthalmopathy and stable hyperthyroidism were separated by a 13 V-J model.

The CDR3 sequence is 16 residues long. The germline gives CDR1 MGHRA, CDR2 YSYEKL. Patients showing uncontrolled infection, other autoimmune disease, pregnancy or lactation were ineligible. The sample taken for sequencing was blood. This receptor was obtained from a woman younger than 30 with Graves' hyperthyroidism. The chain is built from TRBV4-1 and TRBJ2-5; no definite D call. CDR3 sequence (DNA): TGCGCCAGCAGCCAAGAATGGCAGACGTACCAAGAGGCCCAGTACTTC. This gives the protein CASSQEWQTYQEAQYF.